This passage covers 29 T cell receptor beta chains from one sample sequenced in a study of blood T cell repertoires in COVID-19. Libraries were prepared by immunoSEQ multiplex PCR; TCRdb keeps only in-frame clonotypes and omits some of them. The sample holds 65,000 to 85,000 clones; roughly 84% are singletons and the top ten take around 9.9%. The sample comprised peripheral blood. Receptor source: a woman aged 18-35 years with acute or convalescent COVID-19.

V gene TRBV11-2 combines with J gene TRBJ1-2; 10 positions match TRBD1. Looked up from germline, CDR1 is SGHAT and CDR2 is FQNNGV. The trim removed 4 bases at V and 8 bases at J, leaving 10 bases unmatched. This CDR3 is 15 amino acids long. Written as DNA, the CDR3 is TGTGCCAGCAGCTCCACGGGGGACAGGGGTTACGGCTACACCTTC. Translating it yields CASSSTGDRGYGYTF.

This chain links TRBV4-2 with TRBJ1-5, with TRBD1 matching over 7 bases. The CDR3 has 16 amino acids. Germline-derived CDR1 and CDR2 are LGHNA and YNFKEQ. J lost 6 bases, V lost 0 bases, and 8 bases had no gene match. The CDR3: CASSQEETGRFQPQHF. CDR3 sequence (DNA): TGTGCCAGCAGCCAAGAAGAGACAGGGCGTTTTCAGCCCCAGCATTTT.

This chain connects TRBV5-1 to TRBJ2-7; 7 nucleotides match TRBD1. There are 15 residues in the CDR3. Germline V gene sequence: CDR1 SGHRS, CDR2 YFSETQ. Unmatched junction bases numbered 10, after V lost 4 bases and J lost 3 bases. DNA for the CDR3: TGCGCCAGCAGCCCGACAGGGTTTACAATCTACGAGCAGTACTTC. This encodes CASSPTGFTIYEQYF. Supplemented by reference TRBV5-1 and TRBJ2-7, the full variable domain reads KAGVTQTPRYLIKTRGQQVTLSCSPISGHRSVSWYQQTPGQGLQFLFEYFSETQRNKGNFPGRFSGRQFSNSRSEMNVSTLELGDSALYLCASSPTGFTIYEQYFGPGTRLTVT.

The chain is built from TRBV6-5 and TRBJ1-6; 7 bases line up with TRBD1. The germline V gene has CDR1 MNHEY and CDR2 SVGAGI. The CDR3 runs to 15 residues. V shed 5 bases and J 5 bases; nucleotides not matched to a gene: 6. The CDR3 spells CASSRDRAHNSPLHF. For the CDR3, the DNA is TGTGCCAGCAGTAGAGACAGGGCCCATAATTCACCCCTCCACTTT.

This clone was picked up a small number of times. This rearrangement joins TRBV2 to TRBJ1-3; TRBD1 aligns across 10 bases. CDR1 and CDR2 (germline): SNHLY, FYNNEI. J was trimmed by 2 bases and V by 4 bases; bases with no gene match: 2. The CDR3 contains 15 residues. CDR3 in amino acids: CASSAGTGAGNTIYF. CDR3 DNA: TGTGCCAGCAGTGCCGGGACAGGGGCTGGAAACACCATATATTTT.

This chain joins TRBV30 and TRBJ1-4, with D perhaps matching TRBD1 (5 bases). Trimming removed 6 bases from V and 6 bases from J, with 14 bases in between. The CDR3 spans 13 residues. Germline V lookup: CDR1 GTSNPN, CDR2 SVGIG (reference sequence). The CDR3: CACETGTYEKLFF. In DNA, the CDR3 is TGTGCCTGCGAAACCGGGACTTATGAAAAACTGTTTTTT.

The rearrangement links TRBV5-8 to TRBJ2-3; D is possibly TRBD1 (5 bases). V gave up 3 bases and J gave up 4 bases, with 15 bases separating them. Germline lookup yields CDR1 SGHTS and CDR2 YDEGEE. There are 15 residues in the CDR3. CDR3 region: CASSSTAISSDTQYF. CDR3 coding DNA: TGTGCCAGCAGCTCGACAGCCATCTCCTCAGATACGCAGTATTTT.

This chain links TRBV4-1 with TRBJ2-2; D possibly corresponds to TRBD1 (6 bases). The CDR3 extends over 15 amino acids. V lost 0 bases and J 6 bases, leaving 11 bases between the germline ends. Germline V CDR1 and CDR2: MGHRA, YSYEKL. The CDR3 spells CASSQDPQGSGELFF. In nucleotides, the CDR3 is TGCGCCAGCAGCCAAGATCCACAGGGTTCCGGGGAGCTGTTTTTT.

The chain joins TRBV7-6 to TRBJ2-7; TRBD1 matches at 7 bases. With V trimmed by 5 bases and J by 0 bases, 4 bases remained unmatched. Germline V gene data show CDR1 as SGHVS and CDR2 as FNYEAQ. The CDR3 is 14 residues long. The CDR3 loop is CASSVGTDSYEQYF. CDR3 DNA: TGTGCCAGCAGCGTCGGGACAGACTCCTACGAGCAGTACTTC.

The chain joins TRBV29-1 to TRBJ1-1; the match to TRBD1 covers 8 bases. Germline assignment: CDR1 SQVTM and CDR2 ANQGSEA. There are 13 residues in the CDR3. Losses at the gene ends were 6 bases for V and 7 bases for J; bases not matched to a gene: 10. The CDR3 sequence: CSVAGQGSLEAFF. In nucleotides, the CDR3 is TGCAGCGTGGCAGGACAGGGCTCTCTTGAAGCTTTCTTT.

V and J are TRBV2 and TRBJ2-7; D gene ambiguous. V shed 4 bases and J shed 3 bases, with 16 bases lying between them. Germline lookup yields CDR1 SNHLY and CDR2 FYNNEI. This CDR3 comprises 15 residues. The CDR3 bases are TGTGCCAGCAGTGCCGTAACATCTCCCAGCTACGAGCAGTACTTC. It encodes CASSAVTSPSYEQYF.

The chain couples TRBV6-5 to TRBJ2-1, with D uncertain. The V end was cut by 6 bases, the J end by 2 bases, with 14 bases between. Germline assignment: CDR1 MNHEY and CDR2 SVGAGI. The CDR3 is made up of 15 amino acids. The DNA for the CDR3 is TGTGCCAGCAGCAGACCTAGAGCGCCCTACAATGAGCAGTTCTTC. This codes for CASSRPRAPYNEQFF.

This CDR3 reads CATSTGGDRNQPQHF. The DNA of the CDR3 is TGTGCCACCAGCACGGGAGGGGATCGAAATCAGCCCCAGCATTTT. The chain joins TRBV15 to TRBJ1-5; D perhaps matches TRBD1 (5 bases). Germline values: CDR1 LNHNV, CDR2 YYDKDF (reference sequence). This CDR3 contains 15 residues. V was pared by 4 bases and J by 4 bases, with 14 bases between.

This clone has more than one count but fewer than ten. The CDR3 sequence is CASSEGGQQETQYF. CDR3 in DNA: TGTGCCAGCAGTGAAGGGGGGCAGCAAGAGACCCAGTACTTC. The J gene is TRBJ2-5, the V gene TRBV6-1; D is possibly TRBD1 (6 bases). The germline V gene has CDR1 MNHNS and CDR2 SASEGT. The CDR3 is 14 amino acids. V dropped 1 base and J dropped 2 bases, with 8 bases sitting between them.

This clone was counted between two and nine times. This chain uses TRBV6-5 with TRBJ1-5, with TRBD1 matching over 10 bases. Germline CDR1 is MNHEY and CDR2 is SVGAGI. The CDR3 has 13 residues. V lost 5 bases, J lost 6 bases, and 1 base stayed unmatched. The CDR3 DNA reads TGTGCCAGCAGTAGGGACAGGGGTCAGCCCCAGCATTTT. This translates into CASSRDRGQPQHF.

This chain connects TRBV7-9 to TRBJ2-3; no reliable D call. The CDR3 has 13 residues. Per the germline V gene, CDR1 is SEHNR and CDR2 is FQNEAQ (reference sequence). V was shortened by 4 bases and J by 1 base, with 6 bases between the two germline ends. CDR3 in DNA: TGTGCCAGCAGCTGGTCGGGCACAGATACGCAGTATTTT. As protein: CASSWSGTDTQYF.

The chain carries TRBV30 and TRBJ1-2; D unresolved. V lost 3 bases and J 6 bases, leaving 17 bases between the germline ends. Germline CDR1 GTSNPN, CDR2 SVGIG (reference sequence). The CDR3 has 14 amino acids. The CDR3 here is CAWSALPGIDGYTF. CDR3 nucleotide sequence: TGTGCCTGGAGCGCTTTACCGGGAATAGATGGCTACACCTTC.

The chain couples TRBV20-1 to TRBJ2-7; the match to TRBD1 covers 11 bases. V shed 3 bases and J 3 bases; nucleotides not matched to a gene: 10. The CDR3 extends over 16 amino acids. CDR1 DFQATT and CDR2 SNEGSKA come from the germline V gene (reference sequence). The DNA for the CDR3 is TGCAGTGCTAGTTTGTCCGGGACAGGGGGGTACTACGAGCAGTACTTC. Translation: CSASLSGTGGYYEQYF.

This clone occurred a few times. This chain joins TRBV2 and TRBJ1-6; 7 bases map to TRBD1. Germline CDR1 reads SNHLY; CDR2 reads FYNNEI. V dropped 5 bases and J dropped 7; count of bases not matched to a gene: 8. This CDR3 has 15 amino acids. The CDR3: CASSTRDSSNSPLHF. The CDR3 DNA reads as TGTGCCAGCAGTACCCGGGACAGCAGCAATTCACCCCTCCACTTT.

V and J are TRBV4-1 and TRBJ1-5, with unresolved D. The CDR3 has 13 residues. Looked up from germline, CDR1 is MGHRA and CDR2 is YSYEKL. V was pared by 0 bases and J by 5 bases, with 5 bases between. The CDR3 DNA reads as TGCGCCAGCAGCCAAGAGCGAGATCAGCCCCAGCATTTT. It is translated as CASSQERDQPQHF.

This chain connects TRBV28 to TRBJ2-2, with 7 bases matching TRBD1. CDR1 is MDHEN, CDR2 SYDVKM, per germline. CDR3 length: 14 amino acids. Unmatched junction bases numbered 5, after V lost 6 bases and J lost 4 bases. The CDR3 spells CASRQTGVTGELFF. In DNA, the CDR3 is TGTGCCAGCAGACAAACAGGGGTCACCGGGGAGCTGTTTTTT.

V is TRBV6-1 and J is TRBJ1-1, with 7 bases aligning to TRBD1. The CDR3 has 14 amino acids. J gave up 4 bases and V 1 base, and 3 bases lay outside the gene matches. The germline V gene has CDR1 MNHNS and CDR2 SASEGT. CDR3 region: CASSEGTGATEAFF. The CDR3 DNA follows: TGTGCCAGCAGTGAAGGAACAGGGGCCACTGAAGCTTTCTTT.

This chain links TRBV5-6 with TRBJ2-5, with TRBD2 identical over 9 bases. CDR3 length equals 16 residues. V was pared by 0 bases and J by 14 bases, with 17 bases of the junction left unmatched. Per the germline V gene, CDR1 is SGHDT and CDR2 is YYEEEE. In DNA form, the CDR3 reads TGTGCCAGCAGCTTGGGTCGCGCGGGAGGGCGCGGGTCTGTTTACTTC. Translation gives CASSLGRAGGRGSVYF.

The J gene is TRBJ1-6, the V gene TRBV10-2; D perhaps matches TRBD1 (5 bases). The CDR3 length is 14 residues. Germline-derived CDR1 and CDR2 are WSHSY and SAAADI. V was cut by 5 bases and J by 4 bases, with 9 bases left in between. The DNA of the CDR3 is TGCGCCAGCAGTTTACAGGCGTATAATTCACCCCTCCACTTT. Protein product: CASSLQAYNSPLHF.

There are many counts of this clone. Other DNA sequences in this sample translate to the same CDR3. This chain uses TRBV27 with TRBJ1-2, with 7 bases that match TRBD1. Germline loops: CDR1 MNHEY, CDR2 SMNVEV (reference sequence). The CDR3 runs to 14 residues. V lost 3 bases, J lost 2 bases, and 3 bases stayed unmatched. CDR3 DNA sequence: TGTGCCAGCAGTTTGTCACAGGGGAACTATGGCTACACCTTC. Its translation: CASSLSQGNYGYTF.

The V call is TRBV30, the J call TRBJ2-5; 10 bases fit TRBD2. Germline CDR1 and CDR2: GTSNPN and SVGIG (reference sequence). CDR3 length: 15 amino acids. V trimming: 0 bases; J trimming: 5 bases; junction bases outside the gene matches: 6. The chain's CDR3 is CAWSVGSGRLETQYF. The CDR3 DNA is TGTGCCTGGAGTGTAGGTAGCGGGAGGCTGGAGACCCAGTACTTC.

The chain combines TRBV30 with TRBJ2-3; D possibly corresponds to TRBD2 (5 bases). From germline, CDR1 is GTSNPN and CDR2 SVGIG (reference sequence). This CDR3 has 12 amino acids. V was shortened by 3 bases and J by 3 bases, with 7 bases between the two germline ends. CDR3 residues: CAWSRGTDTQYF. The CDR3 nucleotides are TGTGCCTGGAGCAGAGGGACAGATACGCAGTATTTT.

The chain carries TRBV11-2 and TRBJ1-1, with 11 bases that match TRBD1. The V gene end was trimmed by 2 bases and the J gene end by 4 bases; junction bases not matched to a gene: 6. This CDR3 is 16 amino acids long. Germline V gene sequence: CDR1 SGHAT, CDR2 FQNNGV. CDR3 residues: CASSLKRTGGGTEAFF. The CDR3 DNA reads TGTGCCAGCAGCTTAAAGAGGACAGGGGGCGGCACTGAAGCTTTCTTT.

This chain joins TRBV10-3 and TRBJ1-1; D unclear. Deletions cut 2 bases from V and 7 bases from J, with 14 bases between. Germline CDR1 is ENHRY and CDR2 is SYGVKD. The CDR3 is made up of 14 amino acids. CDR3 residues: CAISEIVGNGEAFF. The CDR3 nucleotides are TGTGCCATCAGTGAGATCGTCGGGAACGGTGAAGCTTTCTTT.